This T cell receptor beta chain originates from a study of T-cell memory formation after mild COVID-19. TCRdb re-derived calls from the 5' RACE reads in MiXCR, one entry per CDR3 protein. The sample shows about 38,000 distinct CDR3 sequences, roughly 11% of them seen only once. CDR1 and CDR2 (germline): DFQATT, SNEGSKA (reference sequence). The CDR3 is made up of 13 amino acids. V gave up 5 bases and J gave up 5 bases, with 13 bases separating them. This clonotype was seen at least ten times. The chain employs TRBV20-1 and TRBJ1-5; D is unresolved. Sequenced: PBMCs or a T cell subset sorted from them (not recorded which). The TCR sequence derives from a man aged 18-30 years who had mild COVID-19 (a few samples of this study predate the infection). Cell type and time point are not known. The CDR3 DNA is TGCAGTGCTCCGGTTGGGGAACATCAGCCCCAGCATTTT. This codes for CSAPVGEHQPQHF.